The entry below describes one T cell receptor (beta chain). Its antigen remains unidentified. The junction had 4 bases not matched to a gene; V was cut back by 1 base and J by 7 bases. In germline, CDR1 is LNHNV, CDR2 YYDKDF (reference sequence). This CDR3 spans 14 amino acids. The data were taken from a study of shared clonotypes between healthy human individuals. Study-wide results and limits: Among the subsets, naive ones generally showed larger estimated richness than memory ones.

Those who donated, Caucasian adults without exception, all lived in Nashville, Tennessee. The protocol was immunoSEQ multiplex PCR, while the TCRdb copy is restricted to in-frame clones and leaves out a portion. The sample has 1,100,000 or so clones, around three quarters seen once. The chain recombines TRBV15 with TRBJ1-2; 9 bases align to TRBD1. The sample was memory CD4+ T cells from PBMCs. The sample's subset: CD45RA-negative fraction. The receptor's source is a man younger than 30 in good health. Some clones in this sample may be carry-over from other donors' samples. CDR3 sequence (DNA): TGTGCCACCAGCAGAGGGGACAGGGCGCCTGGCTACACCTTC. Translation gives CATSRGDRAPGYTF.